A single sample gave rise to the 8 T cell receptor beta chains below, sequenced in a study of blood T cells in healthy people across ages. A second PCR of 7 to 11 cycles used a sample-barcoded 5' primer and a J-beta primer mix. TCRdb re-called the 5' RACE reads through MiXCR, storing one row per CDR3 protein. This sample has 800,000 to 950,000 distinct CDR3 sequences, with around 48% found just once. Sequences were obtained from blood. The origin of the receptors is a man younger than 40 in good health.

The V call is TRBV27, the J call TRBJ2-1; 9 bases are a match to TRBD2. The germline V gene encodes CDR1 MNHEY and CDR2 SMNVEV (reference sequence). The CDR3 has 14 amino acids. Germline trimming cut 6 bases from V and 4 bases from J; bases unmatched to any gene: 4. CDR3 DNA sequence: TGTGCCAGCAGCCGGACTAGCGCGTACAATGAGCAGTTCTTC. Amino acids: CASSRTSAYNEQFF.

This chain uses TRBV5-6 with TRBJ2-3; D gene uncertain. The germline CDR1 and CDR2 sequences are SGHDT and YYEEEE. V lost 1 base to trimming and J lost 0 bases, with 15 bases between them. The CDR3 is 17 amino acids. The CDR3 DNA reads as TGTGCCAGCAGCTTGAGAGGCCCAGGCCGTAGCACAGATACGCAGTATTTT. This translates into CASSLRGPGRSTDTQYF.

This clonotype was found a few times. The V call is TRBV6-5, the J call TRBJ1-2; tentative D call: TRBD1 (5 bases). The V gene lost 6 bases and the J gene lost 1 base, with 18 bases spanning the gap. Germline V lookup: CDR1 MNHEY, CDR2 SVGAGI. The CDR3 totals 16 residues. The CDR3 coding sequence is TGTGCCAGCAGCTCCAACCCGGGACGGATTAACTATGGCTACACCTTC. It yields the protein CASSSNPGRINYGYTF.

The sample holds many counts of this clonotype. J is TRBJ2-3 and V is TRBV2; no reliable D call. Per germline, CDR1 SNHLY and CDR2 FYNNEI. This CDR3 comprises 13 residues. Trimming removed 5 bases at V and 0 bases at J, with 6 bases between. Here the CDR3 reads CASSTDSTDTQYF. In DNA form, the CDR3 reads TGTGCCAGCAGTACCGACAGCACAGATACGCAGTATTTT.

This clonotype has a handful of counts. This rearrangement joins TRBV6-1 to TRBJ2-7, with D perhaps matching TRBD1 (5 bases). The CDR3 runs 15 residues. CDR1 and CDR2 (germline): MNHNS, SASEGT. V was clipped by 4 bases and J by 6 bases, with 19 bases between them. Written as DNA, the CDR3 is TGTGCCAGCAGTGGGAATAGTGCAGGGTCTAGCGAGCAGTACTTC. It translates to CASSGNSAGSSEQYF.

This rearrangement joins TRBV20-1 to TRBJ1-2; D is unclear. CDR1 DFQATT and CDR2 SNEGSKA come from the germline V gene (reference sequence). V gave up 0 bases and J gave up 3 bases, with 11 bases separating them. This CDR3 region has 14 residues. The CDR3 sequence is CSARDLGSDYGYTF. For the CDR3, the DNA is TGCAGTGCTAGAGATCTGGGTAGTGACTATGGCTACACCTTC.

V gene TRBV9 combines with J gene TRBJ1-5; 9 nucleotides align to TRBD1. Losses at the gene ends were 0 bases for V and 5 bases for J; bases not matched to a gene: 3. Germline values: CDR1 SGDLS, CDR2 YYNGEE. The CDR3 totals 15 residues. CDR3 sequence reads: CASSVEGQGDQPQHF. CDR3 DNA: TGTGCCAGCAGCGTAGAGGGACAGGGAGATCAGCCCCAGCATTTT.

The J gene is TRBJ2-5, the V gene TRBV9; D might be TRBD1 or TRBD2, each matching 5 bases. Germline CDR1 is SGDLS and CDR2 is YYNGEE. With 4 bases removed from V and 2 bases from J, the gap between germline ends came to 15 bases. This CDR3 spans 15 amino acids. In DNA, the CDR3 is TGTGCCAGCAGCTCAACCGGGACCTCACAAGAGACCCAGTACTTC. Its translation is CASSSTGTSQETQYF.